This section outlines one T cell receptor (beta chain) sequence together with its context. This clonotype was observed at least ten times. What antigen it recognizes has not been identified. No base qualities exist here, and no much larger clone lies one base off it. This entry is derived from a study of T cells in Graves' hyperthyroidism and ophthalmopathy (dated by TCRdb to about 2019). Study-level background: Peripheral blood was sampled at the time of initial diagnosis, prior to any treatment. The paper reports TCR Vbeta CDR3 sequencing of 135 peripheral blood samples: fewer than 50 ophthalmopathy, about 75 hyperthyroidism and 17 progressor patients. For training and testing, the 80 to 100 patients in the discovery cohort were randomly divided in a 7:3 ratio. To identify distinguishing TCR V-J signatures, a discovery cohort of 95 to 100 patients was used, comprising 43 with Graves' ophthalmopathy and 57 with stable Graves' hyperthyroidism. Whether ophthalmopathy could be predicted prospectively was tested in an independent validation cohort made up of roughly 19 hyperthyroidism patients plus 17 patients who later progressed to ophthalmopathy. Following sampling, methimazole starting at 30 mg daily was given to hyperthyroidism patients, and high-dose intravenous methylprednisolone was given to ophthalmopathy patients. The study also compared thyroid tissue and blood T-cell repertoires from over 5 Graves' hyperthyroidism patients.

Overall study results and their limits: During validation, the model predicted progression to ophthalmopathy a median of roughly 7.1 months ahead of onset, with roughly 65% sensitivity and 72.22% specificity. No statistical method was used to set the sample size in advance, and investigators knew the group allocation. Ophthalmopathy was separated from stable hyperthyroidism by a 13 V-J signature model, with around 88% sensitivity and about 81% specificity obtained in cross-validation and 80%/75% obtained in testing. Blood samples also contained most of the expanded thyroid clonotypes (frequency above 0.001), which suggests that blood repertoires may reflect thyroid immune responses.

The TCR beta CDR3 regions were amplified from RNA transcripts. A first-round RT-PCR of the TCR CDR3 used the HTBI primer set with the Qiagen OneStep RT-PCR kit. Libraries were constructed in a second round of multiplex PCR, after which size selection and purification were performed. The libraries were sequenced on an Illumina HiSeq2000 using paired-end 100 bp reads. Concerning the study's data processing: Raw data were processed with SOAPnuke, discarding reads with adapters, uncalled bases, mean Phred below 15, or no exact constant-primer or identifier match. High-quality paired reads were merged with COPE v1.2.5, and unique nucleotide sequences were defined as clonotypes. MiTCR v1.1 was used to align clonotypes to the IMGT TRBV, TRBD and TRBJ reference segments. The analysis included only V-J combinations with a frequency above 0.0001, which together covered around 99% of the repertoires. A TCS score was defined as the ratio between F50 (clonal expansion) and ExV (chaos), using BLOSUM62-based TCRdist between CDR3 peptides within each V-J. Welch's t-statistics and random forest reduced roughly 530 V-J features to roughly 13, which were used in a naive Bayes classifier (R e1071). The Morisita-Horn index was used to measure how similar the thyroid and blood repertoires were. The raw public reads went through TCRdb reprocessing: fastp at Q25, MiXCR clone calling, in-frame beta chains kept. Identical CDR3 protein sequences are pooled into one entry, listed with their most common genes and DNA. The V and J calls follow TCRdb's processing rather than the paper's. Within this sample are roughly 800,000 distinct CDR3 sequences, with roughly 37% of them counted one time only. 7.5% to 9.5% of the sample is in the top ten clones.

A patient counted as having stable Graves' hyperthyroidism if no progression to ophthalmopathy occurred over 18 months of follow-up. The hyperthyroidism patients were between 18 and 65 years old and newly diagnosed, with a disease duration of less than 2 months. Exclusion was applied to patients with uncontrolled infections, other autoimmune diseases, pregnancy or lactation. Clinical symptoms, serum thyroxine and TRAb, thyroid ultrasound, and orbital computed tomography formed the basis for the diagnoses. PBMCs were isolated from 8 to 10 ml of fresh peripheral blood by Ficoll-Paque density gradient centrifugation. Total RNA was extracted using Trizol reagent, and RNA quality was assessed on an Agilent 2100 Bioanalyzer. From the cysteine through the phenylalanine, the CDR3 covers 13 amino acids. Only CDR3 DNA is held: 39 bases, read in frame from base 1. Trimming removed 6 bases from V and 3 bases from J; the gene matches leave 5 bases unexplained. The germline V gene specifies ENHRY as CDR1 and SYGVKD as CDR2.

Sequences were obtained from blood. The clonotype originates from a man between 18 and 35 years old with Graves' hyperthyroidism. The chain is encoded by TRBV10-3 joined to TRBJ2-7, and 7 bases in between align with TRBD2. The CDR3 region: CAIRLAPGYEQYF. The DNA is TGTGCCATCAGACTAGCGCCGGGCTACGAGCAGTACTTC.